This record covers a single TCR beta chain. Its binding antigen is unknown. Per-base quality was not reported, and no clone a single base away is much larger than it. The immunoSEQ Assay, a bias-controlled multiplex PCR, was used to amplify TCRbeta CDR3 regions from genomic DNA. The authors' analysis ran thus. Within the assay, amplification of reference gene primers was used to estimate how many nucleated cells each sample contained. Sequence reads were collapsed and filtered to measure the absolute abundance of every unique TCRbeta CDR3 rearrangement. For each sample, productive Simpson clonality was calculated as the square root of Simpson's diversity index across productive rearrangements. Imported from immuneACCESS, the table was reduced by TCRdb to in-frame sequences with V and J called. These copies leave out some clones; in studies compared against another copy, an unresolved V gene accounts for under half, and the cause of the remainder is not known. That table is the source of V, J and clone size, and D and trimming were worked out from the DNA. The sample includes some 31,000 clones, with roughly 80% observed a single time. The leading ten clones occupy just over 3% of the sample.

At one collaborating source in Seattle, patients were enrolled during active infection and were followed longitudinally through the course of disease. Collaborating institutions collected whole blood in K2EDTA tubes following their own protocols. For TCRbeta analysis, collaborators shipped samples in one of three forms: frozen whole blood, isolated PBMCs, or DNA extracted from either of those sample types. Including cysteine and phenylalanine, the CDR3 has 14 amino acids. Only the CDR3 region is kept as DNA, spanning 42 bases read in frame from base 1. Trimming leaves V shorter by 4 bases and J shorter by 7 bases, with the junction holding 6 bases beyond the gene matches. Looking up the germline V gene yields CDR1 KGHSH and CDR2 LQKENI. These data belong to a study of blood T cell repertoires in COVID-19 (TCRdb year 2020). Looking at the study overall: Collaborator samples came from the United States, Italy and Spain and covered acute and convalescent phases of COVID-19. The prospective study material was composed of cDNA or gDNA derived from T cells, B-cell-depleted T cells, or PBMCs. The repertoires were released in a freely available public database meant as a resource for research on the immune response to SARS-CoV-2. The samples were drawn from two sources: the first 160 participants of the ongoing ImmuneRACE study, and 1,000 to 1,500 subjects contributed by 6 global collaborators. Where available, HLA class I and class II types were taken from metadata supplied by the sample provider and were not determined by assay-based typing. A de-identified subject ID, COVID-19 status, age in years and sex were almost always included in the sample metadata. The dataset comprised deeply sampled blood TCRbeta repertoires from subjects exposed to, actively infected with, or recovered from COVID-19. Broad study findings and their caveats: Clinical and demographic metadata were provided uncurated, with the amount varying by source and participant.

Sequenced: peripheral blood. This receptor was identified in a man in his sixties or seventies with COVID-19, enrolled during active disease. The rearrangement joined TRBV18 to TRBJ2-1; a stretch of 8 junction bases matches TRBD2. The CDR3 amino acid sequence is: CASSQSGSRNEQFF. The DNA is as follows: TGTGCCAGCTCACAAAGCGGGAGTCGAAATGAGCAGTTCTTC.